These T cell receptor beta chains were read from a single sample in a study of cytotoxic CD8 clonotypes in ibrutinib-treated CLL. TCRdb's table, derived via immunoSEQ multiplex PCR, lists solely in-frame clones and lacks some. The sample yields just over 45,000 clones, 69% seen once. The material was PBMCs, obtained after 12 months of ibrutinib treatment. The receptors were sampled from a human donor with chronic lymphocytic leukemia. Both conserved end residues are part of each CDR3. Size is omitted from some rows. Given values are once, few, many or a class for expanded clones.

clone_size	v_call	cdr3_aa
NA	TRBV15	CATGPVDGRPGEQYF
NA	TRBV4-1	CASSQDQGRPYEQYF
NA	TRBV10-3	CAISEDGGDQPQHF
NA	TRBV27	CASSLLVGGETQYF
few	TRBV21-1	CASSETYEQYF
NA	TRBV7-9	CASRPRKGTEAFF
NA	TRBV19	CASSEVLRYEQYF
NA	TRBV5-8	CASSWDVGSPQHF
NA	TRBV5-1	CASNPGQMNTEAFF
once	TRBV9	CASSLRHEANEKLFF
NA	TRBV11-2	CASSPKTGTPDPFYGYTF
NA	TRBV7-8	CASSLARQGGYYEQYF
NA	TRBV7-2	CASSSGLAGGNEQFF
once	TRBV5-1	CASSGGFSYNEQFF
NA	TRBV10-3	CAISDSGRLVQPQHF
NA	TRBV28	CASSSGVSYNSPLHF
NA	TRBV18	CASSSSRGTGANEQFF
NA	TRBV7-3	CASSLDSNTGELFF
NA	TRBV7-2	CASSPFVPRTLKAKNIQYF
few	TRBV30	CAWSPTGTETQYF
NA	TRBV19	CASSIGVKNTEAFF
NA	TRBV5-6	CASSLSRLERGGADTQYF
NA	TRBV7-6	CASSRDTTMGEQYF
NA	TRBV4-1	CASSQGLAGGKRTDTQYF
few	TRBV9	CASSPWDMANSPLHF
NA	TRBV5-4	CASSLGGGGLNTGELFF
NA	TRBV2	CASRPSNQPQHF
NA	TRBV5-1	CASSGGTNEKLFF
few	TRBV2	CASRPGFFPNRRNQPQHF
NA	TRBV5-1	CASLGLVGDTQYF
NA	TRBV7-2	CASSLVGGQNRAQYF
few	TRBV11-2	CASSPGDRGVGQYF
NA	TRBV5-1	CASSLLAGVPGSTDTQYF
NA	TRBV18	CASSLGQANYGYTF
NA	TRBV6-1	CASTVPAAPNEKLFF
NA	TRBV7-2	CASSPGLAGPQETQYF
NA	TRBV18	CASSPPGQGVYSNQPQHF